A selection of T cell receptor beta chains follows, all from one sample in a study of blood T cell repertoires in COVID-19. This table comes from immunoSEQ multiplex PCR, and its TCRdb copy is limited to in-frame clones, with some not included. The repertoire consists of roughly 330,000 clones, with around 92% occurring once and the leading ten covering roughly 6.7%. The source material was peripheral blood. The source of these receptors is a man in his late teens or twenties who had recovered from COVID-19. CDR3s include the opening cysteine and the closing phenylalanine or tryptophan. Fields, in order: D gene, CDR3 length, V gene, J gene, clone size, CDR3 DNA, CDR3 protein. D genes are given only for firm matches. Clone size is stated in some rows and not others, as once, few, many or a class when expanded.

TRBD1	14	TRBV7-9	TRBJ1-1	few	TGTGCCAGCAGCTTGACAGGGGGGAACACTGAAGCTTTCTTT	CASSLTGGNTEAFF
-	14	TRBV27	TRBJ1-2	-	TGTGCCAGCAGTTCCGCATCCGAGCAGGCTGGCTACACCTTC	CASSSASEQAGYTF
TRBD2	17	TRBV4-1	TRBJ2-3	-	TGCGCCAGCAGCCAAGAGGGACTAGCGGGAAGGTCAGATACGCAGTATTTT	CASSQEGLAGRSDTQYF
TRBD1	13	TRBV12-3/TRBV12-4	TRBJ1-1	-	TGTGCCAGCAGACCCGGGACAGGGGTAGGAACTTTCTTT	CASRPGTGVGTFF
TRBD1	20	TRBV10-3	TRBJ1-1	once	TGTGCCATCAGTGAGGCTAGGCAGGGACAGGGGGCGCGAGCGAACACTGAAGCTTTCTTT	CAISEARQGQGARANTEAFF
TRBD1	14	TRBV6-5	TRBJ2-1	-	TGTGCCAGCAGTTACCGAGGGGGCGGCGATGAGCAGTTCTTC	CASSYRGGGDEQFF
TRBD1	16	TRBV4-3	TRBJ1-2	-	TGCGCCAGCAGCCAAGCCTCAGGGGGGCCTAACTATGGCTACACCTTC	CASSQASGGPNYGYTF
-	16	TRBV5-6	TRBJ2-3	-	TGTGCCAGCAGCTTACCGGGAACTACCTTCACAGATACGCAGTATTTT	CASSLPGTTFTDTQYF
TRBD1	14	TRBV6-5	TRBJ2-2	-	TGTGCCAGCTATGGACAGGGAGGCACCGGGGAGCTGTTTTTT	CASYGQGGTGELFF
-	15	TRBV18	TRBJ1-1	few	TGTGCCAGCTCACCACCGAGGGTGGAGAACACTGAAGCTTTCTTT	CASSPPRVENTEAFF
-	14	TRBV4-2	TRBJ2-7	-	TGTGCCAGCAGCCAGCCAGGACAGTCCTACGAGCAGTACTTC	CASSQPGQSYEQYF
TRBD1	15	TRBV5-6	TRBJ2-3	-	TGTGCCAGCAGCTCAGGGACAGACTACACAGATACGCAGTATTTT	CASSSGTDYTDTQYF
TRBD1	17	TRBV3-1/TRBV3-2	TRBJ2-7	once	TGTGCCAGCAGCCAAGGGGGGACAGGAACCCTTCCCTACGAGCAGTACTTC	CASSQGGTGTLPYEQYF
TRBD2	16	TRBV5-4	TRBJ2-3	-	TGTGCCAGCAGCACGGGGGGGGGAGCTAGCACAGATACGCAGTATTTT	CASSTGGGASTDTQYF
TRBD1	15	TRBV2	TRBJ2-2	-	TGTGCCAGCATAGGGGGCCGACCGAACACCGGGGAGCTGTTTTTT	CASIGGRPNTGELFF
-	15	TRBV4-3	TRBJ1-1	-	TGCGCCAGCAGCCAAGAGAACAACCTGAACACTGAAGCTTTCTTT	CASSQENNLNTEAFF
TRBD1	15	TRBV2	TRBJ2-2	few	TGTGCCAGCAGCCAGACAGGGGCGAACACCGGGGAGCTGTTTTTT	CASSQTGANTGELFF
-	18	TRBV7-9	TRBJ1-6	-	TGTGCCAGCAGCCCTGGGACGGACAGAAGCTCCTATAATTCACCCCTCCACTTT	CASSPGTDRSSYNSPLHF
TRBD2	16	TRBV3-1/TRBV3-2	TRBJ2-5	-	TGTGCCAGCAGCCGCTGGACTAGCGGAAGGGAAGAGACCCAGTACTTC	CASSRWTSGREETQYF
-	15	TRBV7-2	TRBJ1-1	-	TGTGCCAGCAGCCCCCGGCGGGCCGGGAACACTGAAGCTTTCTTT	CASSPRRAGNTEAFF
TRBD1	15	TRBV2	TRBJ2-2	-	TGTGCCAGCAGCCGGGACAGGGAAGACACCGGGGAGCTGTTTTTT	CASSRDREDTGELFF
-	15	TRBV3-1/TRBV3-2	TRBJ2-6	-	TGTGCCAGCAGCCTTAACGGGTTGGGGGCCAACGTCCTGACTTTC	CASSLNGLGANVLTF
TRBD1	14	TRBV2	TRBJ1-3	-	TGTGCCAGCAGCGGGACAGGGCCTGGAAACACCATATATTTT	CASSGTGPGNTIYF
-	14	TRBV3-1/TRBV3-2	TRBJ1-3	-	TGTGCCAGCAGCCAGAGGGACTCTGGAAACACCATATATTTT	CASSQRDSGNTIYF
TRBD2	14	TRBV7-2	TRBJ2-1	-	TGTGCCAGCAGCTTAGGGTTTAGCGGGAAAGAGCAGTTCTTC	CASSLGFSGKEQFF
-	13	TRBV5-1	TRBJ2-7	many	TGCGCCAGCAGCTTGGATCGAAACCTGAGGCAGTACTTC	CASSLDRNLRQYF
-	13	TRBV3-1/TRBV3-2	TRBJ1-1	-	TGTGCCAGCAGCCTGAGCGGGAACACTGAAGCTTTCTTT	CASSLSGNTEAFF
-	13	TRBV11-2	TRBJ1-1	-	TGTGCCAGCAGCTTAGATCTGCGGGGGAGAGCTTTTTTT	CASSLDLRGRAFF
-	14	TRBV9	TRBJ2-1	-	TGTGCCAGCAGCCTAACAGCGGCCCACAATGAGCAGTTCTTC	CASSLTAAHNEQFF